These 10 T cell receptor beta chains were sequenced from one sample in a study of cytomegalovirus exposure and HLA in healthy donors. It was with 60 Vbeta and 13 Jbeta primers that the PCR ran. TCRdb's table, derived via immunoSEQ multiplex PCR, lists solely in-frame clones and lacks some. Here the sample spans approximately 170,000 clones, 80% being singletons. Sequenced material: PBMCs. The receptors stem from a man aged 18 to 35 in good health and CMV-seropositive.

The gene calls are TRBV19 and TRBJ1-2; 9 bases agree with TRBD1. The CDR3 extends over 16 amino acids. V trimming: 3 bases; J trimming: 5 bases; junction bases outside the gene matches: 10. Per germline, CDR1 LNHDA and CDR2 SQIVND (reference sequence). The CDR3 DNA reads as TGTGCCAGTAGTATTCTGGGGGGGACAGGGAGATATGGCTACACCTTC. As protein: CASSILGGTGRYGYTF.

The V gene is TRBV19, the J gene TRBJ2-1, with 7 nucleotides matching TRBD1. Trimming cost V 8 bases and J 4 bases; bases outside gene matches: 8. This CDR3 is built from 14 residues. Germline values: CDR1 LNHDA, CDR2 SQIVND (reference sequence). CDR3 residues: CASARGRRYNEQFF. Here the CDR3 DNA reads TGTGCCAGTGCAAGGGGGCGAAGGTACAATGAGCAGTTCTTC.

The CDR3 DNA sequence: TGTGCCACAGATGCCGGGACAGGGGCCAATGAGCAGTTCTTC. Translation: CATDAGTGANEQFF. The chain uses TRBV2 and TRBJ2-1, with 10 bases lining up with TRBD1. CDR3 size: 14 residues. V was clipped by 10 bases and J by 6 bases; unmatched bases: 9. Looked up from germline, CDR1 is SNHLY and CDR2 is FYNNEI.

CDR3 DNA: TGTGCCAGCCAGGGGTCTGGAAACACCATATATTTT. This sequence encodes CASQGSGNTIYF. The chain combines TRBV6-5 with TRBJ1-3; D is possibly TRBD1 (6 bases). Deletions cut 8 bases from V and 1 base from J, with 6 bases between. The CDR3 runs 12 residues. CDR1 is MNHEY and CDR2 is SVGAGI in the germline V gene.

The chain is built from TRBV6-1 and TRBJ2-7; D remains ambiguous. The CDR3 has 13 amino acids. CDR1 MNHNS and CDR2 SASEGT come from the germline V gene. Trimming removed 8 bases at V and 3 bases at J, with 14 bases between. The DNA of the CDR3 is TGTGCCAGCCAGACACGTTTGAGCTACGAGCAGTACTTC. Protein sequence: CASQTRLSYEQYF.

V and J are TRBV27 and TRBJ1-5; weak D call: TRBD1 (6 bases). Trimming shortened V by 6 bases and J by 6 bases, and 15 bases separated the two germline ends. The CDR3 is made up of 14 amino acids. The germline CDR1 and CDR2 sequences are MNHEY and SMNVEV (reference sequence). The DNA of the CDR3 is TGTGCCAGCAGCCTCAGGGGAACGATTCAGCCCCAGCATTTT. Its translation is CASSLRGTIQPQHF.

The table lists this clone with a count of one. V and J are TRBV6-1 and TRBJ2-1, with TRBD2 matching over 8 bases. The CDR3 contains 13 residues. Trimming removed 7 bases from V and 5 bases from J; junction bases left unmatched: 4. Per the germline V gene, CDR1 is MNHNS and CDR2 is SASEGT. The CDR3 bases are TGTGCCAGCAAAGGACTAGCTCACAATGAGCAGTTCTTC. Protein product: CASKGLAHNEQFF.

This rearrangement joins TRBV10-3 to TRBJ1-2; the D is unclear. Germline CDR1 and CDR2: ENHRY and SYGVKD. The CDR3 is made up of 13 amino acids. Trimming left V 9 bases short and J 2 bases short, with 13 bases between. The chain's CDR3 is CAIADNLNYGYTF. The DNA for the CDR3 is TGTGCCATTGCCGATAATCTAAACTATGGCTACACCTTC.

This clone was observed a few times. The V gene is TRBV29-1, the J gene TRBJ1-3, with a tentative D call TRBD1 (6 bases). Germline V gives CDR1 SQVTM, CDR2 ANQGSEA. Trimming took 4 bases from V and 4 from J, leaving 14 bases between them. The CDR3 extends over 14 amino acids. The CDR3 DNA is TGCAGCGTTGTTCTGGGGGCAGGAGGAAACACCATATATTTT. Residues: CSVVLGAGGNTIYF.

This clone occurred once. This CDR3 is also generated by other DNA sequences in the sample. The CDR3 is CASSRGNTEAFF. The CDR3 DNA sequence: TGTGCCAGCAGCCGGGGGAACACTGAAGCTTTCTTT. This rearrangement joins TRBV6-1 to TRBJ1-1; no reliable D call. V lost 6 bases, J lost 1 base, and 6 bases lay in between. This CDR3 region has 12 residues. Germline values: CDR1 MNHNS, CDR2 SASEGT.